This TCR beta chain was sequenced in a study of blood T cell repertoires in COVID-19 (dated by TCRdb to 2020 to 2022). About the study as a whole: Samples covering the acute and convalescent phases of COVID-19 were provided by collaborators in the United States, Italy and Spain. The material from the prospective study consisted of cDNA or gDNA derived from T cells, B-cell-depleted T cells, or PBMCs. Deeply sampled blood TCRbeta repertoires from subjects exposed to, actively infected with, or recovered from COVID-19 were included in the dataset. A freely available public database, intended as a resource for researchers studying the immune response to SARS-CoV-2, is where the repertoires were released. The samples were drawn from two sources: the first 160 participants of the ongoing ImmuneRACE study, and 1,000 to 1,500 subjects contributed by 6 global collaborators. Sample metadata almost always included a de-identified subject ID, COVID-19 status, age in years and sex. Where available, HLA class I and class II types were taken from metadata supplied by the sample provider and were not determined by assay-based typing. Here is what the overall study found, with its caveats: How much clinical and demographic metadata was included differed by source and by participant, and the metadata was provided uncurated.

Participants in the prospective study were aged about 18 to 95 years, lived in over 20 United States geographic areas, and enrolled through a virtual design. To assign participants to cohorts, the prospective study relied on clinical history that participants themselves reported in a screening survey and a study questionnaire. ImmuneRACE Cohort 3 recovered participants were defined by two consecutive negative NP/OP PCR tests, healthcare professional clearance, or symptom resolution. In the prospective study, mobile phlebotomists collected whole blood, serum and a nasopharyngeal or oropharyngeal swab from each participant. Participants in the prospective study had the option to provide additional blood draws and questionnaires over a roughly two-month period. Prospective study blood samples were shipped either frozen or at room temperature before DNA extraction. This clone came up once. There is no known antigen for this receptor. No base quality information exists; no much larger clone differs at one position.

TCRbeta CDR3 regions were amplified from genomic DNA by means of the immunoSEQ Assay, a bias-controlled multiplex PCR. Turning to the authors' computational methods: Nucleated cell counts per sample were estimated from amplification of reference gene primers within the assay. To quantify the absolute abundance of each unique TCRbeta CDR3 rearrangement, sequence reads were collapsed and filtered. For each sample, productive Simpson clonality was calculated as the square root of Simpson's diversity index across productive rearrangements. TCRdb stores this immuneACCESS table with in-frame sequences only. Part of the clones is absent; in the studies checked, under half of the shortfall reflects unresolved V genes, and no reason is known for the rest. The DNA was the basis for D and trimming; V, J and clone size are from that table. Present in this sample are under 200,000 clones, 89% of which were seen just once. Roughly 0.77% of the sample belongs to the ten largest clones.

The germline V gene gives CDR1 as KGHDR and CDR2 as SFDVKD. Its CDR3 holds 16 amino acids, cysteine through phenylalanine. Only CDR3 DNA is held: 48 bases, read in frame from base 1. The trim is 3 bases for V and 6 bases for J, with a gap of 16 bases between the germline ends. This clonotype originated in a woman under 30 who had recovered from COVID-19. Sequences were obtained from PBMCs or T cells enriched from blood (not recorded which). The V gene is TRBV24-1 and the J gene is TRBJ2-2; perhaps TRBD2 is the D gene, with 6 bases matching. The CDR3 region reads CATSDPDSGGSGELFF. The nucleotide sequence is given as TGTGCCACCAGTGATCCCGACAGCGGAGGGTCCGGGGAGCTGTTTTTT.